Listed here are 27 T cell receptor beta chains from one sample, sequenced in a study of T cell repertoires in cytomegalovirus infection. TCRdb called the reads again in MiXCR, with one record for every CDR3 protein. The table shows 200,000 to 250,000 distinct CDR3 sequences, with 22% occurring only once. The sample taken for sequencing was CD8+ T cells from PBMCs. All receptors come from a human donor in good health (CMV status not recorded). Some clones in this sample may be carry-over from other donors' samples.

This clonotype was recorded a few times. The chain carries TRBV6-2 or TRBV6-3 and TRBJ1-5; 7 bases are shared with TRBD1. The ends lost 6 bases at V and 1 base at J; junction bases unmatched: 6. The CDR3 is 15 residues long. Germline CDR1 MNHEY, CDR2 SVGEGT. The CDR3 DNA is TGTGCCAGCAGGGAACAGGGGCTGAGCAATCAGCCCCAGCATTTT. Protein: CASREQGLSNQPQHF.

The chain couples TRBV2 to TRBJ2-3; 8 bases line up with TRBD2. Germline V gene lookup returns CDR1 SNHLY and CDR2 FYNNEI. The V and J ends lost 5 bases and 0 bases, in that order; junction bases with no gene match: 7. The CDR3 has 16 amino acids. This chain's CDR3 is CASSWEVAGSTDTQYF. The CDR3 nucleotides read TGTGCCAGCAGTTGGGAAGTAGCGGGAAGCACAGATACGCAGTATTTT.

This sequence joins TRBV5-4 and TRBJ2-7; 7 bases are shared with TRBD1. The V segment lost 5 bases and the J segment 2 bases; nucleotides outside the gene matches: 7. The CDR3 contains 14 residues. The germline gives CDR1 SGHNT, CDR2 YYREEE (reference sequence). The CDR3 protein is CASRSGTDPYEQYF. CDR3 DNA sequence: TGTGCCAGCAGATCCGGGACAGACCCCTACGAGCAGTACTTC.

V is TRBV25-1 and J is TRBJ1-1, with D possibly being TRBD1 (5 bases). The V gene's germline CDR1 is MGHDK and CDR2 SYGVNS. Trimming removed 7 bases from V and 1 base from J, with 13 bases in between. The CDR3 totals 14 residues. DNA of the CDR3: TGTGCCAGCACCGGGGGAGGGGCGAACACTGAAGCTTTCTTT. Residues: CASTGGGANTEAFF.

This clonotype was found many times. The chain links TRBV7-9 to TRBJ2-3; 7 nucleotides match TRBD1. The J segment lost 2 bases and the V segment lost 6 bases, leaving 5 bases of the junction unmatched. The CDR3 is made up of 14 amino acids. CDR1 SEHNR and CDR2 FQNEAQ come from the germline V gene (reference sequence). CDR3 nucleotide sequence: TGTGCCAGCAGAGAGACAGGGAACACAGATACGCAGTATTTT. Its translation is CASRETGNTDTQYF. The full variable domain, in which reference TRBV7-9 and TRBJ2-3 provide the parts outside the CDR3, is DTGVSQNPRHKITKRGQNVTFRCDPISEHNRLYWYRQTLGQGPEFLTYFQNEAQLEKSRLLSDRFSAERPKGSFSTLEIQRTEQGDSAMYLCASRETGNTDTQYFGPGTRLTVL.

This clonotype was seen only a few times. This chain links TRBV5-4 with TRBJ2-5; the match to TRBD2 covers 8 bases. The junction had 15 bases not matched to a gene; V was cut back by 4 bases and J by 4 bases. CDR1 and CDR2 from the germline V gene are SGHNT and YYREEE (reference sequence). This CDR3 comprises 17 residues. The CDR3 sequence: CASSGATLSGAGETQYF. Written as DNA, the CDR3 is TGTGCCAGCAGCGGGGCTACTCTTAGCGGGGCTGGAGAGACCCAGTACTTC.

The chain employs TRBV20-1 and TRBJ1-2; D not resolved. The germline V and J ends were trimmed by 0 bases and 4 bases, with 15 bases remaining between them. CDR3 size: 15 residues. The V gene's germline CDR1 is DFQATT and CDR2 SNEGSKA (reference sequence). CDR3: CSARDLEGGSYGYTF. The CDR3 region has the DNA TGCAGTGCTAGAGATTTGGAGGGCGGGAGCTATGGCTACACCTTC.

This clonotype was detected many times. This chain connects TRBV7-2 to TRBJ2-3, with TRBD2 matching over 8 bases. V lost 2 bases, J lost 4 bases, and 8 bases stayed unmatched. The CDR3 is 16 amino acids. Germline loops: CDR1 SGHTA, CDR2 FQGNSA. The CDR3 DNA sequence: TGTGCCAGCAGCTTATACGCGGGGGGCGGAGCAGATACGCAGTATTTT. Translation gives CASSLYAGGGADTQYF. The whole variable domain, filled in from reference TRBV7-2 and TRBJ2-3, reads GAGVSQSPSNKVTEKGKDVELRCDPISGHTALYWYRQSLGQGLEFLIYFQGNSAPDKSGLPSDRFSAERTGGSVSTLTIQRTQQEDSAVYLCASSLYAGGGADTQYFGPGTRLTVL.

The chain combines TRBV6-5 with TRBJ2-1; 12 bases match TRBD2. This CDR3 spans 16 amino acids. Germline values: CDR1 MNHEY, CDR2 SVGAGI. The V and J ends lost 0 bases and 6 bases, in that order; junction bases with no gene match: 3. The CDR3 bases are TGTGCCAGCAGTTACTCAGAACTAGCGGGGGGCAATGAGCAGTTCTTC. Protein: CASSYSELAGGNEQFF.

This clonotype was recorded at least ten times. This rearrangement joins TRBV7-4 to TRBJ1-3; the D is unclear. The ends were cut back, 6 bases at V and 0 bases at J, with 6 bases in the middle. The CDR3 extends over 13 amino acids. Germline V gene data show CDR1 as SGHVT and CDR2 as SQSDAQ. The CDR3 here is CASRRSSGNTIYF. The CDR3 coding sequence is TGTGCCAGCAGAAGGAGCTCTGGAAACACCATATATTTT.

This clonotype was seen only a few times. The chain has TRBV29-1 and TRBJ2-1; the D gene is possibly TRBD2 (6 bases). The germline CDR1 and CDR2 sequences are SQVTM and ANQGSEA. Between the trimmed V and J ends, which lost 5 bases and 7 bases, there was a span of 12 bases. This CDR3 contains 12 residues. Written as DNA, the CDR3 is TGCAGCGTTCCGATGGGGGGAAATGAGCAGTTCTTC. This encodes CSVPMGGNEQFF.

This clonotype was found many times. The V gene is TRBV6-6, the J gene TRBJ2-1; D may be TRBD1 (6 bases). The CDR3 is 15 residues long. Germline CDR1 MNHNY, CDR2 SVGAGI (reference sequence). V was pared by 0 bases and J by 2 bases, with 8 bases between. DNA of the CDR3: TGTGCCAGCAGTTACTCGACAGGTACCTACAATGAGCAGTTCTTC. It yields the protein CASSYSTGTYNEQFF.

The chain uses TRBV12-3 or TRBV12-4 and TRBJ2-2, with a possible D match to TRBD1 (6 bases). CDR3 length equals 18 residues. Trimming removed 4 bases at V and 2 bases at J, with 20 bases between. CDR3 loop: CASSSVVPGAPNTGELFF. The CDR3 bases are TGTGCCAGCAGTTCAGTGGTCCCAGGGGCACCCAACACCGGGGAGCTGTTTTTT.

The rearrangement uses TRBV9 and TRBJ2-5, with 9 positions matching TRBD1. CDR3 length: 15 amino acids. The germline V gene has CDR1 SGDLS and CDR2 YYNGEE. With V trimmed by 1 base and J by 5 bases, 6 bases remained unmatched. As DNA, the CDR3 is TGTGCCAGCAGCGTATTTGGGGACAGGGAGGAGACCCAGTACTTC. Its protein product is CASSVFGDREETQYF.

This clonotype appeared a single time. The junction shows a germline mismatch at one end, possibly a read error. This chain joins TRBV4-1 and TRBJ2-1; D might be TRBD2 (5 bases). Germline CDR1 is MGHRA and CDR2 is YSYEKL. The CDR3 is 12 amino acids. The CDR3 sequence: CVSSQERDEQFF. CDR3 in DNA: TGCGTCAGCAGCCAAGAGAGGGATGAGCAGTTCTTC.

This clonotype was detected many times. The genes are TRBV7-2 and TRBJ2-1; no clear D gene. Trimming pared 1 base from V and 4 bases from J, leaving 5 bases between. Looked up from germline, CDR1 is SGHTA and CDR2 is FQGNSA. The CDR3 length is 13 residues. CDR3 coding DNA: TGTGCCAGCAGCTTAGAGGAATACAATGAGCAGTTCTTC. Amino acid sequence: CASSLEEYNEQFF. The full variable domain, its missing parts supplied by reference TRBV7-2 and TRBJ2-1, is GAGVSQSPSNKVTEKGKDVELRCDPISGHTALYWYRQSLGQGLEFLIYFQGNSAPDKSGLPSDRFSAERTGGSVSTLTIQRTQQEDSAVYLCASSLEEYNEQFFGPGTRLTVL.

This clonotype has only a few counts. Here the CDR3 reads CSVEEGNSANYGYTF. The DNA of the CDR3 is TGCAGCGTTGAAGAGGGAAACAGCGCTAACTATGGCTACACCTTC. V and J are TRBV29-1 and TRBJ1-2; D is undetermined. Per the germline V gene, CDR1 is SQVTM and CDR2 is ANQGSEA. V shed 0 bases and J shed 0 bases, with 11 bases lying between them. This CDR3 contains 15 residues.

In this sample, this clonotype turned up a few times. The CDR3 nucleotides are TGCAGTGCCATCCTTAGTGGACAAATCACAGATACGCAGTATTTT. Protein: CSAILSGQITDTQYF. The J gene is TRBJ2-3, the V gene TRBV20-1; perhaps TRBD1 as D (5 bases). V lost 6 bases, J lost 2 bases, and 18 bases lay in between. Germline assignment: CDR1 DFQATT and CDR2 SNEGSKA (reference sequence). This CDR3 has 15 residues.

This sequence joins TRBV20-1 and TRBJ1-2; weak D call: TRBD1 (5 bases). The CDR3 spans 14 residues. Germline V gene lookup returns CDR1 DFQATT and CDR2 SNEGSKA (reference sequence). V gave up 1 base and J gave up 0 bases, with 9 bases separating them. The CDR3 DNA reads as TGCAGTGCTAGAGTTACAGGACCTAACTATGGCTACACCTTC. It encodes CSARVTGPNYGYTF.

This clonotype showed up many times. CDR3 in DNA: TGTGCCAGCAGTGACCCTCCTGGAGAACAGGGGGCCTCGAACACTGAAGCTTTCTTT. Amino acid sequence: CASSDPPGEQGASNTEAFF. V and J are TRBV2 and TRBJ1-1; 9 bases agree with TRBD1. The ends lost 3 bases at V and 1 base at J; junction bases unmatched: 15. Germline CDR1 and CDR2: SNHLY and FYNNEI. CDR3 size: 19 residues.

This clonotype has a count of ten or more. The chain couples TRBV7-8 to TRBJ2-7; TRBD1 matches at 7 bases. Unmatched junction bases numbered 12, after V lost 5 bases and J lost 5 bases. Germline loops: CDR1 SGHVS, CDR2 FQNEAQ. The CDR3 runs 15 residues. CDR3 protein: CASSQPPGGVDEQYF. The CDR3 region has the DNA TGTGCCAGCAGCCAGCCCCCAGGGGGAGTAGACGAGCAGTACTTC. Filled out from reference TRBV7-8 and TRBJ2-7, the complete variable domain reads GAGVSQSPRYKVAKRGQDVALRCDPISGHVSLFWYQQALGQGPEFLTYFQNEAQLDKSGLPSDRFFAERPEGSVSTLKIQRTQQEDSAVYLCASSQPPGGVDEQYFGPGTRLTVT.

The table lists this clonotype with many counts. This chain uses TRBV7-9 with TRBJ2-1, with TRBD2 matching 8 bases. The CDR3 covers 20 residues. The germline V gene encodes CDR1 SEHNR and CDR2 FQNEAQ (reference sequence). V lost 8 bases and J lost 0; bases outside the gene matches: 21. DNA of the CDR3: TGTGCCAGCGCTCTACCTATTGAGGGGACTAGTCTCAGCTCCTACAATGAGCAGTTCTTC. Amino acid sequence: CASALPIEGTSLSSYNEQFF. The full variable domain, rest sourced from reference TRBV7-9 and TRBJ2-1, is DTGVSQNPRHKITKRGQNVTFRCDPISEHNRLYWYRQTLGQGPEFLTYFQNEAQLEKSRLLSDRFSAERPKGSFSTLEIQRTEQGDSAMYLCASALPIEGTSLSSYNEQFFGPGTRLTVL.

This clonotype was seen at least ten times. This chain uses TRBV7-9 with TRBJ1-2; D unresolved. The CDR3 contains 13 residues. Between the trimmed V and J ends, which lost 7 bases and 8 bases, there was a span of 17 bases. Looked up from germline, CDR1 is SEHNR and CDR2 is FQNEAQ (reference sequence). The CDR3 loop is CASKDGRVRGYTF. The CDR3 DNA is TGTGCCAGCAAGGACGGGCGGGTGCGGGGCTACACCTTC.

Turning to this clonotype: Since a much larger clone is just one base distant, this may be a read error. CDR3 protein: CANSATPGGAYGYTF. DNA for the CDR3: TGTGCCAACAGCGCAACCCCCGGCGGGGCCTATGGCTACACCTTC. V gene TRBV7-6 combines with J gene TRBJ1-2; D might be TRBD1 (5 bases). Germline V gives CDR1 SGHVS, CDR2 FNYEAQ. The CDR3 totals 15 residues.

The J gene is TRBJ1-2, the V gene TRBV19; D unclear. With 1 base removed from V and 6 bases from J, the gap between germline ends came to 9 bases. The CDR3 length is 13 residues. Germline CDR1 and CDR2: LNHDA and SQIVND (reference sequence). As DNA, the CDR3 is TGTGCCAGTAGTATAGGGGCCATCAATGGCTACACCTTC. Encoded protein: CASSIGAINGYTF.

This clonotype showed up many times. The chain joins TRBV19 to TRBJ2-1; no reliable D call. V lost 3 bases, J lost 3 bases, and 6 bases lay in between. This CDR3 is built from 13 residues. In germline, CDR1 is LNHDA, CDR2 SQIVND (reference sequence). The CDR3 coding sequence is TGTGCCAGTAGTATGCATCACTACAATGAGCAGTTCTTC. Its translation is CASSMHHYNEQFF.

This clonotype was seen repeatedly, ten times or more. V and J are TRBV6-2 or TRBV6-3 and TRBJ2-7, with D unclear. The CDR3 spans 12 residues. From germline, CDR1 is MNHEY and CDR2 SVGEGT. V was shortened by 6 bases and J by 3 bases, with 9 bases between the two germline ends. The CDR3 DNA is TGTGCCAGCAGCGGATGGGACTACGAGCAGTACTTC. As protein: CASSGWDYEQYF.